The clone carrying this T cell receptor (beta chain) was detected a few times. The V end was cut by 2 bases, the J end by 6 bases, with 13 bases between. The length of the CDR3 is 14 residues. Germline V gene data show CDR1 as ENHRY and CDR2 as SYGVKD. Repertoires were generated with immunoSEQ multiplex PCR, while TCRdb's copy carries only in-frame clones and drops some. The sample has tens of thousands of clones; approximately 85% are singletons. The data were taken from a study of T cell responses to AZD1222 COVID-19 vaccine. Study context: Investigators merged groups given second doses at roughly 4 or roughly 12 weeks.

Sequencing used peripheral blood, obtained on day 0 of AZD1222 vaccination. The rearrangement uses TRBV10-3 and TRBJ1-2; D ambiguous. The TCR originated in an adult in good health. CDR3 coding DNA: TGTGCCATCAGTGAGGAGGCAGGCTCGGATGGCTACACCTTC. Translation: CAISEEAGSDGYTF.